These T cell receptor beta chains were read from a single sample in a study of blood T cell repertoires in COVID-19. Sequenced by immunoSEQ multiplex PCR; TCRdb stores in-frame clones only, minus some. Seen here are some 450,000 clones, about 90% observed once, and the top ten hold around 0.92%. The specimen was peripheral blood. These receptor sequences come from a man between 18 and 35 years old with COVID-19, enrolled during active disease. CDR3s include the opening cysteine and the closing phenylalanine or tryptophan. D genes are given only for firm matches. Size is omitted from some rows. Given values are once, few, many or a class for expanded clones.

-,TRBV27,TRBJ1-5,TRBD1,CASSLAWTGEQPQHF,TGTGCCAGCAGTTTAGCTTGGACAGGTGAGCAGCCCCAGCATTTT
-,TRBV5-4,TRBJ2-1,-,CASSSSSNSYNEQFF,TGTGCCAGCAGCTCGAGCTCGAATAGCTACAATGAGCAGTTCTTC
-,TRBV12-5,TRBJ1-1,-,CASGLATGVPEAFF,TGTGCTAGTGGTTTGGCTACCGGGGTTCCTGAAGCTTTCTTT
-,TRBV6-1,TRBJ2-7,-,CASSEATASSYEQYF,TGTGCCAGCAGTGAAGCGACTGCAAGCTCCTACGAGCAGTACTTC
-,TRBV10-1,TRBJ2-1,-,CASSGFAGLTYNEQFF,TGCGCCAGCAGTGGTTTCGCGGGGTTAACCTACAATGAGCAGTTCTTC
-,TRBV5-5,TRBJ1-2,-,CASRPGTRDGYTF,TGTGCCAGCAGACCCGGGACAAGGGATGGCTACACCTTC
once,TRBV5-1,TRBJ2-1,TRBD2,CASSSTSGANNEQFF,TGCGCCAGCAGCAGTACTAGCGGGGCCAACAATGAGCAGTTCTTC
-,TRBV3-1/TRBV3-2,TRBJ1-6,TRBD1,CASSVTGTGGFSPLHF,TGTGCCAGCAGCGTAACCGGGACAGGGGGATTCTCACCCCTCCACTTT
-,TRBV12-5,TRBJ2-3,TRBD1,CASGPGQGPDTQYF,TGTGCTAGTGGTCCCGGACAGGGTCCCGATACGCAGTATTTT
-,TRBV2,TRBJ2-5,TRBD2,CASGQLAGAQETQYF,TGTGCCAGCGGCCAACTAGCGGGGGCTCAAGAGACCCAGTACTTC
-,TRBV18,TRBJ2-7,-,CASSPSAGVYEQYF,TGTGCCAGCTCACCAAGTGCAGGGGTCTACGAGCAGTACTTC
-,TRBV19,TRBJ2-7,TRBD2,CASSMGGAYEQYF,TGTGCCAGTAGTATGGGGGGGGCCTACGAGCAGTACTTC
-,TRBV7-2,TRBJ1-1,-,CASSLRGGLIMNTEAFF,TGTGCCAGCAGCTTACGCGGGGGCCTCATCATGAACACTGAAGCTTTCTTT
-,TRBV11-2,TRBJ2-3,-,CASSLAPSDTQYF,TGTGCCAGCAGCTTAGCCCCTTCAGATACGCAGTATTTT
once,TRBV27,TRBJ1-6,TRBD1,CASSLNSYRGLSPLHF,TGTGCCAGCAGTTTAAACTCCTACAGGGGGCTATCACCCCTCCACTTT
-,TRBV4-2,TRBJ2-5,TRBD2,CASSQEYSGEWGLPQETQYF,TGTGCCAGCAGCCAAGAATACAGTGGCGAGTGGGGACTACCTCAAGAGACCCAGTACTTC
-,TRBV11-3,TRBJ2-2,-,CASSLEGLTGELFF,TGTGCCAGCAGCTTGGAGGGCCTCACCGGGGAGCTGTTTTTT
-,TRBV6-6,TRBJ2-7,TRBD2,CASGRGASYEQYF,TGTGCCAGCGGGCGGGGGGCATCCTACGAGCAGTACTTC
-,TRBV5-4,TRBJ2-3,TRBD1,CASSSPGQGATSTDTQYF,TGTGCCAGCAGCTCTCCGGGACAGGGGGCGACCAGCACAGATACGCAGTATTTT
-,TRBV3-1/TRBV3-2,TRBJ2-5,-,CASSQPRGSGQETQYF,TGTGCCAGCAGCCAACCCCGTGGGAGCGGCCAAGAGACCCAGTACTTC
-,TRBV5-1,TRBJ2-1,TRBD2,CASSATITSGRPPDEQFF,TGCGCCAGCAGCGCGACTATAACTAGCGGGAGGCCTCCGGATGAGCAGTTCTTC
-,TRBV5-6,TRBJ2-1,TRBD2,CASSFLGTRAADEQFF,TGTGCCAGCAGCTTCCTCGGGACTAGAGCCGCGGATGAGCAGTTCTTC
-,TRBV19,TRBJ1-5,-,CASSIVRVGRLQPQHF,TGTGCCAGTAGTATAGTCAGGGTTGGGAGGCTTCAGCCCCAGCATTTT
-,TRBV11-3,TRBJ1-3,-,CASSLSGLGNTIYF,TGTGCCAGCAGCTTGAGCGGGCTTGGAAACACCATATATTTT
-,TRBV29-1,TRBJ2-3,TRBD2,CSLAGLARGADTQYF,TGCAGCCTGGCGGGGCTAGCCCGGGGGGCAGATACGCAGTATTTT
-,TRBV3-1/TRBV3-2,TRBJ2-6,-,CASSHPQGTRSGANVLTF,TGTGCCAGCAGCCACCCACAGGGAACCCGCTCTGGGGCCAACGTCCTGACTTTC
-,TRBV6-6,TRBJ2-4,-,CATADGGAKNIQYF,TGTGCCACCGCGGACGGGGGAGCCAAAAACATTCAGTACTTC
-,TRBV5-4,TRBJ2-3,TRBD1,CASSWGQGTDTQYF,TGTGCCAGCAGCTGGGGACAGGGTACAGATACGCAGTATTTT
-,TRBV14,TRBJ1-5,-,CASSQISPGGNQPQHF,TGTGCCAGCAGCCAAATAAGTCCCGGGGGCAATCAGCCCCAGCATTTT
once,TRBV18,TRBJ2-5,-,CASSPFLGDLLRETQYF,TGTGCCAGCTCACCATTCTTAGGAGACCTCCTCCGCGAGACCCAGTACTTC
-,TRBV9,TRBJ2-3,-,CASSPPGWTDTQYF,TGTGCCAGCAGCCCCCCTGGCTGGACAGATACGCAGTATTTT